This TCR beta chain stems from a study of metastatic and nonmetastatic thyroid tumors. Study-wide context: Repertoires from malignant and benign thyroid patients were compared across blood and tumor or nodule tissue.

This CDR3 spans 17 amino acids. Germline assignment: CDR1 LNHDA and CDR2 SQIVND (reference sequence). Deletions cut 5 bases from V and 0 bases from J, with 17 bases between. Using MiXCR, TCRdb re-called clones from the PCR reads. Among tens of thousands of clones, more than 25% were seen once, and the ten largest hold 9.6%. Nobody among the patients had been given any treatment before thyroid surgery. Notes on the study in general: Versus benign nodules, malignant thyroid tumors reportedly had significantly higher TCR beta diversity, in blood and tumor.

On this clone itself: As yet, its antigen is unknown.

The V and J genes are TRBV19 and TRBJ2-1, with D possibly matching TRBD1 (5 bases). The sequenced sample consisted of blood. The TCR sequence derives from a female donor with papillary thyroid cancer or a benign thyroid nodule (not recorded which). Some clones in this sample may be carry-over from other donors' samples. The CDR3 region has the DNA TGTGCCAGTAGTGACACACTCCCCAGGGTCTCCTACAATGAGCAGTTCTTC. Translating it yields CASSDTLPRVSYNEQFF.